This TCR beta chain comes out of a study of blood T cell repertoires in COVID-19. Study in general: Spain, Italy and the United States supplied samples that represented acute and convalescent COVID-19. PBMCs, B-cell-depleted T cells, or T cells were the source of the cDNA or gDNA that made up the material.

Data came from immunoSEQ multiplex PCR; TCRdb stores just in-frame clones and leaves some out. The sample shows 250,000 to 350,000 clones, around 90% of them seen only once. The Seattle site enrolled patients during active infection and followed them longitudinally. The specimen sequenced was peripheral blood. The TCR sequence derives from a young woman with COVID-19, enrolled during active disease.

CDR3 in DNA: TGTGCCAGCAGCGTAGAACTAGCGGGAGTAGGAGGGGAGCTGTTTTTT. As protein: CASSVELAGVGGELFF. The chain uses TRBV9 and TRBJ2-2; 11 nucleotides line up with TRBD2. Per germline, CDR1 SGDLS and CDR2 YYNGEE. J was trimmed by 8 bases and V by 0 bases; bases with no gene match: 6. The CDR3 loop spans 16 amino acids.